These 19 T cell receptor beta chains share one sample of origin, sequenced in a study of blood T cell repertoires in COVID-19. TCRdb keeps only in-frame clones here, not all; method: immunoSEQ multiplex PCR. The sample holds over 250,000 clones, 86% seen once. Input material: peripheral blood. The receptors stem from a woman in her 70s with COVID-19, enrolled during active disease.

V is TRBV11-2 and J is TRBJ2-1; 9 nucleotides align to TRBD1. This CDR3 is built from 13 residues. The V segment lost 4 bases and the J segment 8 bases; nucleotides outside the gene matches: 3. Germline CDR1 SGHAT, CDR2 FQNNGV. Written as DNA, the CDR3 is TGTGCCAGCAGCTACAGACAGGGGGATGAGCAGTTCTTC. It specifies CASSYRQGDEQFF.

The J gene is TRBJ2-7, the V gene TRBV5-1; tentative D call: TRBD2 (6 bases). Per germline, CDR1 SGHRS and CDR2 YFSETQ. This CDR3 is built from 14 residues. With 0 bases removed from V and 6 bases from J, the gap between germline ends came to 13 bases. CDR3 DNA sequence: TGCGCCAGCAGCTTGGCTTTCGACGGGGGCGAGCAGTACTTC. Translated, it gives CASSLAFDGGEQYF.

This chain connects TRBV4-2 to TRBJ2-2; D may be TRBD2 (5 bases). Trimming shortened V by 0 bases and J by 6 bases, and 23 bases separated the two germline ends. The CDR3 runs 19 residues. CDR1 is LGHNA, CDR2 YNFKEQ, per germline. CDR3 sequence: CASSQEVVERSWGAGELFF. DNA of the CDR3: TGTGCCAGCAGCCAAGAGGTTGTAGAAAGGAGTTGGGGAGCCGGGGAGCTGTTTTTT.

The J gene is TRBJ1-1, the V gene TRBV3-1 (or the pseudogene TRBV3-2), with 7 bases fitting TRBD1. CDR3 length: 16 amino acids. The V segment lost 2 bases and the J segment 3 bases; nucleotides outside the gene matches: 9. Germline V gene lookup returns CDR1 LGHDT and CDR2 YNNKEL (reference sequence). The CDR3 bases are TGTGCCAGCAGCCAACGGAAAACCGGACAGGACACTGAAGCTTTCTTT. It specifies CASSQRKTGQDTEAFF.

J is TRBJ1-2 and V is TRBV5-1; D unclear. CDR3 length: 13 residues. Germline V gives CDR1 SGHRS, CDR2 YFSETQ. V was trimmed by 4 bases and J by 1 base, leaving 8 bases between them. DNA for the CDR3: TGCGCCAGCAGCAGGCAGGATAACTATGGCTACACCTTC. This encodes CASSRQDNYGYTF.

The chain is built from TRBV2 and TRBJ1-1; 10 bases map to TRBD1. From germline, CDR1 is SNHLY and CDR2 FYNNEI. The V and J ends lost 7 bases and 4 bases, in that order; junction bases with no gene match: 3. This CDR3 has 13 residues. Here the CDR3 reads CASTRTGGTEAFF. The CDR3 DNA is TGTGCCAGCACCAGGACAGGGGGCACTGAAGCTTTCTTT.

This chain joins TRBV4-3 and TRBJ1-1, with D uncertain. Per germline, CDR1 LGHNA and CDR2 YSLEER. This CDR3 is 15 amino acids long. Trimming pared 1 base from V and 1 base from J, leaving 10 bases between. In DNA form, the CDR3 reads TGCGCCAGCAGCCAAGTTGGGCTAACGAACACTGAAGCTTTCTTT. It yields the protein CASSQVGLTNTEAFF.

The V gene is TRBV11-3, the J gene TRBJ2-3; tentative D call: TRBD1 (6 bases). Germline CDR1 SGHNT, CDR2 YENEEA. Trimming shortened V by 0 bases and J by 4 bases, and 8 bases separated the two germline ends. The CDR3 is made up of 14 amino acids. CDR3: CASSLDQGPDTQYF. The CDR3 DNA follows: TGTGCCAGCAGCTTAGACCAGGGGCCAGATACGCAGTATTTT.

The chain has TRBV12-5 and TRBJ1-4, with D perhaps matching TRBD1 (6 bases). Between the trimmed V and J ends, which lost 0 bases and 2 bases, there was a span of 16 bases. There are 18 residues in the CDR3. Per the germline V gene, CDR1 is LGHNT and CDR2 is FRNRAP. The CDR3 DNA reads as TGTGCTAGTGGTTTGGTATTTACAGGGTGGGAGACTAATGAAAAACTGTTTTTT. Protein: CASGLVFTGWETNEKLFF.

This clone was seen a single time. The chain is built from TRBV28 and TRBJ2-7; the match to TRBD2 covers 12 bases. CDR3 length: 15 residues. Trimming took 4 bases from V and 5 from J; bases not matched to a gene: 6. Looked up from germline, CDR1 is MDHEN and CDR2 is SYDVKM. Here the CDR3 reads CASSSSSGGANEQYF. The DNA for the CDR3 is TGTGCCAGCAGTTCCTCTAGCGGGGGGGCCAACGAGCAGTACTTC.

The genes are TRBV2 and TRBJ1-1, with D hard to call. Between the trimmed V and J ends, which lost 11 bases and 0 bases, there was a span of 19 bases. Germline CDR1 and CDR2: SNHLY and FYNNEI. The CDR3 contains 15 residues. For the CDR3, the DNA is TGTGCCGCCAACACGATGGGGAGCATGAACACTGAAGCTTTCTTT. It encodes CAANTMGSMNTEAFF.

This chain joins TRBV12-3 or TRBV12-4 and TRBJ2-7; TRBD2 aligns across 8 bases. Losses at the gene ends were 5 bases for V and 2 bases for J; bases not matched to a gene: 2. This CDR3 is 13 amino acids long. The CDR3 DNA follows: TGTGCCAGCAGTGCCGGGGGGGCCTACGAGCAGTACTTC. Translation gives CASSAGGAYEQYF.

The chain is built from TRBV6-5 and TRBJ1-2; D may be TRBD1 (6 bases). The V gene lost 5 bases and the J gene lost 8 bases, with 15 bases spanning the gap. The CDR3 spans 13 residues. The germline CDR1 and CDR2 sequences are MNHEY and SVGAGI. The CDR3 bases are TGTGCCAGCAGTCCGAACAGGGTTAGAGGCTACACCTTC. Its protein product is CASSPNRVRGYTF.

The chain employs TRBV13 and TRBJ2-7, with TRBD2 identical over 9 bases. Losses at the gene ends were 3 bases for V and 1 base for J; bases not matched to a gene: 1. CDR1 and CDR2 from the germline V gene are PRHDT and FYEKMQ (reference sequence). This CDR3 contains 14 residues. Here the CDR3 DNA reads TGTGCCAGCAGCTTTAGCGGGGGATCCTACGAGCAGTACTTC. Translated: CASSFSGGSYEQYF.

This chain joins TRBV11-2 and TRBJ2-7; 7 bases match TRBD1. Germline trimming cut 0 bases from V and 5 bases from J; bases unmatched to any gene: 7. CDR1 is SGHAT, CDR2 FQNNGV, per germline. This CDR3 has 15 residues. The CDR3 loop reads CASSLDRQGVHEQYF. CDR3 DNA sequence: TGTGCCAGCAGCTTAGATCGTCAGGGGGTACACGAGCAGTACTTC.

CDR3 protein: CASSARQGVGTDTQYF. Written as DNA, the CDR3 is TGTGCCAGCAGCGCCCGACAGGGGGTCGGCACAGATACGCAGTATTTT. J is TRBJ2-3 and V is TRBV9; 9 positions match TRBD1. The CDR3 sequence is 16 residues long. Germline loops: CDR1 SGDLS, CDR2 YYNGEE. The junction had 6 bases not matched to a gene; V was cut back by 3 bases and J by 1 base.

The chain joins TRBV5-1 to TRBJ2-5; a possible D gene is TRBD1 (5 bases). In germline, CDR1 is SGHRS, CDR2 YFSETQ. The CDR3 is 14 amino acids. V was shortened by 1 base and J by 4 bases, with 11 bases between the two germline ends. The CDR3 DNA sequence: TGCGCCAGCAGCTTGTCAGCTGGGGCAGAGACCCAGTACTTC. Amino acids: CASSLSAGAETQYF.

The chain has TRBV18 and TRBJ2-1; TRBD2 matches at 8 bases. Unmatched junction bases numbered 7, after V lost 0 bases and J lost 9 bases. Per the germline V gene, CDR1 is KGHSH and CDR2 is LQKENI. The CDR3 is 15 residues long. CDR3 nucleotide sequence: TGTGCCAGCTCACCACCGGGGGGACTAGGAATTGAGCAGTTCTTC. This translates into CASSPPGGLGIEQFF.

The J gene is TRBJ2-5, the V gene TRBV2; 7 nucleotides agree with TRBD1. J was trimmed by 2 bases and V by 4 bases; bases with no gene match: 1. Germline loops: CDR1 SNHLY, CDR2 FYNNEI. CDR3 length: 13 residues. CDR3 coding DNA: TGTGCCAGCAGTGGGGACAGTCAAGAGACCCAGTACTTC. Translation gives CASSGDSQETQYF.